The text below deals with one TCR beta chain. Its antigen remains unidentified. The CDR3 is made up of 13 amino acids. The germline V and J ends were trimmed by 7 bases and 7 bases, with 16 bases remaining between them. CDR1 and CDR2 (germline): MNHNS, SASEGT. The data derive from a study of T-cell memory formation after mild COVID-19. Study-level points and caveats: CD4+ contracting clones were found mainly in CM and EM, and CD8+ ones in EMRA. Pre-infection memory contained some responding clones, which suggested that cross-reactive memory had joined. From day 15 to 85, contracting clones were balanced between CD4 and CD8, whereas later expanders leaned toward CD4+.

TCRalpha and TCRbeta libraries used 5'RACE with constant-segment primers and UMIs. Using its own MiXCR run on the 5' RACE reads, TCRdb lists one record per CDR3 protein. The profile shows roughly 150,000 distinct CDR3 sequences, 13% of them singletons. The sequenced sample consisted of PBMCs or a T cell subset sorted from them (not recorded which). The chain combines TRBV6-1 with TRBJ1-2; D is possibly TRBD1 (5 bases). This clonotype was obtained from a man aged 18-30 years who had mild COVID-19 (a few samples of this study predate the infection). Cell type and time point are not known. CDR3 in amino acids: CASKTASQGGYTF. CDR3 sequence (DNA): TGTGCCAGCAAGACAGCCTCCCAGGGTGGCTACACCTTC.